This TCR beta chain appears in the sequencing data of a study of graft-versus-host responses after intestinal transplantation. Study-wide context: Recipients had transplants, and these were multivisceral, liver-intestinal, or isolated intestinal. All recipients were given anti-thymocyte globulin induction, and tacrolimus and steroids were then administered for about three years. Study-level points and caveats: When patients had graft-donor T cell macrochimerism, their allografts held high graft-versus-host to host-versus-graft clonal ratios. Recipient-marrow GvH clones were detected, some having first appeared in ileum or blood.

About this clone itself: The antigen is unknown.

Profiling relied on immunoSEQ multiplex PCR, and the TCRdb table lists in-frame clones only, not all of them. Among around 77,000 clones listed, roughly 94% were seen once. The trim removed 5 bases at V and 2 bases at J, leaving 13 bases unmatched. Looked up from germline, CDR1 is SGHKS and CDR2 is YYEKEE (reference sequence). The length of the CDR3 is 16 residues. The sequence was collected from a human donor who received an intestinal transplant. Sequenced material: unstimulated CD8+ T cells sorted from spleen or lymph node cells, taken before intestinal transplant. The chain links TRBV5-5 to TRBJ2-7, with TRBD1 matching 7 bases. The CDR3 is CASSYGDRAIPYEQYF. Written as DNA, the CDR3 is TGTGCCAGCAGTTACGGGGACAGAGCCATCCCCTACGAGCAGTACTTC. Based on the CDR3 plus reference TRBV5-5 and TRBJ2-7, the full variable domain is DAGVTQSPTHLIKTRGQQVTLRCSPISGHKSVSWYQQVLGQGPQFIFQYYEKEERGRGNFPDRFSARQFPNYSSELNVNALLLGDSALYLCASSYGDRAIPYEQYFGPGTRLTVT.